Following are 9 T cell receptor beta chains from one sample sequenced in a study of cytomegalovirus exposure and HLA in healthy donors. With 60 Vbeta and 13 Jbeta primers, the PCR was carried out. Assay: immunoSEQ multiplex PCR; the TCRdb copy retains only in-frame clones and omits some. Of 75,000 to 100,000 clones in the sample, 64% were seen once. Source material: PBMCs. The source is a man aged 60-69 years in good health and CMV-seronegative.

The CDR3 bases are TGCGCCAGCAGCTCAGATTCTGAAGCTTTCTTT. Its translation: CASSSDSEAFF. This chain connects TRBV5-1 to TRBJ1-1; D not resolved. This CDR3 is built from 11 residues. V was clipped by 3 bases and J by 6 bases, with 6 bases between them. CDR1 and CDR2 from the germline V gene are SGHRS and YFSETQ.

CDR3 protein: CASSPQGEEQPQHF. CDR3 DNA: TGCGCCAGCAGCCCCCAAGGGGAGGAGCAGCCCCAGCATTTT. V is TRBV5-1 and J is TRBJ1-5; TRBD1 might be the D (5 bases). In germline, CDR1 is SGHRS, CDR2 YFSETQ. This CDR3 has 14 amino acids. V lost 4 bases, J lost 7 bases, and 15 bases lay in between. The full variable domain, rest sourced from reference TRBV5-1 and TRBJ1-5, is KAGVTQTPRYLIKTRGQQVTLSCSPISGHRSVSWYQQTPGQGLQFLFEYFSETQRNKGNFPGRFSGRQFSNSRSEMNVSTLELGDSALYLCASSPQGEEQPQHFGDGTRLSIL.

J is TRBJ2-4 and V is TRBV7-3; D may be TRBD2 (6 bases). The CDR3 loop spans 15 amino acids. Germline values: CDR1 SGHTA, CDR2 FQGTGA. Trimming removed 5 bases from V and 7 bases from J, with 18 bases in between. CDR3 coding DNA: TGTGCCAGCAGCAAGGACCCGGGGAGGATGAACATTCAGTACTTC. Its translation: CASSKDPGRMNIQYF.

The chain joins TRBV7-9 to TRBJ2-1; 7 nucleotides match TRBD2. The CDR3 runs 15 residues. From germline, CDR1 is SEHNR and CDR2 FQNEAQ (reference sequence). After removal of 1 base from V and 7 bases from J, the junction contained 7 bases not matched to a gene. The CDR3 spells CASSLETSFKNEQFF. The CDR3 coding sequence is TGTGCCAGCAGCTTAGAGACTAGCTTTAAGAATGAGCAGTTCTTC.

The chain recombines TRBV10-3 with TRBJ2-7, with D perhaps matching TRBD1 (6 bases). Germline assignment: CDR1 ENHRY and CDR2 SYGVKD. The CDR3 covers 15 residues. Trimming shortened V by 0 bases and J by 4 bases, and 13 bases separated the two germline ends. The CDR3 region has the DNA TGTGCCATCAGTGAGTCGGGACACAATTTATACGAGCAGTACTTC. Translated, it gives CAISESGHNLYEQYF.

A few counts support this clone. The junction differs from germline at one of its ends, possibly a read error. This sequence joins TRBV5-5 and TRBJ1-3; D unresolved. The germline V gene encodes CDR1 SGHKS and CDR2 YYEKEE (reference sequence). The CDR3 has 14 residues. The CDR3 coding sequence is TGTGCCAGCAGACTAACACTTTCTGTAAACACCATATATTTT. Translation gives CASRLTLSVNTIYF.

The gene calls are TRBV18 and TRBJ1-1; D is undetermined. Germline loops: CDR1 KGHSH, CDR2 LQKENI. V lost 2 bases and J lost 0, with 13 bases in between. The CDR3 length is 16 residues. The chain's CDR3 is CASSPVDGLMNTEAFF. The DNA of the CDR3 is TGTGCCAGCTCACCAGTGGACGGACTCATGAACACTGAAGCTTTCTTT.

The chain uses TRBV5-1 and TRBJ2-7; a weak D match, TRBD1 (6 bases). With 4 bases removed from V and 1 base from J, the gap between germline ends came to 9 bases. This CDR3 spans 13 amino acids. The germline V gene encodes CDR1 SGHRS and CDR2 YFSETQ. CDR3 DNA: TGCGCCAGCAGCCGACAGGTTTCCTACGAGCAGTACTTC. It codes for CASSRQVSYEQYF.

As regards this clone: This same CDR3 is encoded by further DNA sequences in the sample. The chain uses TRBV9 and TRBJ1-1; D is unclear. The CDR3 runs 15 residues. Looked up from germline, CDR1 is SGDLS and CDR2 is YYNGEE. With 0 bases removed from V and 2 bases from J, the gap between germline ends came to 11 bases. For the CDR3, the DNA is TGTGCCAGCAGCGTAGTGCTGGGCCCTAACACTGAAGCTTTCTTT. It encodes CASSVVLGPNTEAFF.